Given below is one T cell receptor (beta chain) in context. The antigen is unknown. TCRdb's copy holds only in-frame clones and misses some; the assay was immunoSEQ multiplex PCR. The data contain about 82,000 clones, roughly 90% of them seen just once; the ten biggest clones take up 7% to 8.5%. Collection occurred without any documented infections or immune events in donors. These data belong to a study of identifying expanded T cells in peripheral blood. Study observations and caveats: Differentially abundant clones: around 1.2 between replicates, approximately 16 at about 13 days, approximately 19 at four. Clone count variance between roughly 2-week samples rose with total template count.

V shed 4 bases and J 2 bases; nucleotides not matched to a gene: 7. The germline CDR1 and CDR2 sequences are LNHDA and SQIVND (reference sequence). The CDR3 runs to 15 residues. This sequence was found in a person aged 18 to 75 in good health. The chain joins TRBV19 to TRBJ1-2, with TRBD1 matching 7 bases. The sequencing input was blood. CDR3 residues: CASSTTRGKNYGYTF. In DNA form, the CDR3 reads TGTGCCAGTAGTACAACCAGGGGGAAGAACTATGGCTACACCTTC. The entire variable domain, with the rest obtained from reference TRBV19 and TRBJ1-2, is as follows: DGGITQSPKYLFRKEGQNVTLSCEQNLNHDAMYWYRQDPGQGLRLIYYSQIVNDFQKGDIAEGYSVSREKKESFPLTVTSAQKNPTAFYLCASSTTRGKNYGYTFGSGTRLTVV.